The next 32 T cell receptor beta chains were all read from a single sample in a study of OX40 agonist ivuxolimab in advanced cancers. TCRdb's table, derived via immunoSEQ multiplex PCR, lists solely in-frame clones and lacks some. This sample has roughly 60,000 clones, with 91% found just once. The material was CD4+ or CD8+ T cells sorted from blood, obtained in a trial of the OX40 agonist ivuxolimab. These receptors came from an adult with an advanced solid tumor such as melanoma, head and neck, liver or kidney cancer.

The chain combines TRBV29-1 with TRBJ2-3, with 8 nucleotides matching TRBD1. The CDR3 is 13 residues long. Germline values: CDR1 SQVTM, CDR2 ANQGSEA. V trimming: 7 bases; J trimming: 0 bases; junction bases outside the gene matches: 3. CDR3 protein: CSADRESTDTQYF. CDR3 DNA: TGCAGCGCGGACAGGGAAAGCACAGATACGCAGTATTTT.

The chain has TRBV7-9 and TRBJ1-2; 7 bases fit TRBD1. This CDR3 has 17 amino acids. The junction had 14 bases not matched to a gene; V was cut back by 2 bases and J by 5 bases. Germline CDR1 SEHNR, CDR2 FQNEAQ (reference sequence). CDR3 in DNA: TGTGCCAGCAGCTTACCGACCGACAGGGACCCTTGGTATGGCTACACCTTC. Its translation is CASSLPTDRDPWYGYTF.

This clone was detected once. The chain links TRBV7-6 to TRBJ2-7; 7 bases map to TRBD1. The CDR3 extends over 14 amino acids. The junction had 6 bases not matched to a gene; V was cut back by 5 bases and J by 2 bases. Germline V gives CDR1 SGHVS, CDR2 FNYEAQ. The CDR3 sequence: CASSQGTAAYEQYF. The CDR3 nucleotides read TGTGCCAGCAGCCAAGGGACAGCAGCCTACGAGCAGTACTTC.

This chain joins TRBV4-1 and TRBJ2-1; 12 nucleotides align to TRBD2. Germline loops: CDR1 MGHRA, CDR2 YSYEKL. CDR3 length: 18 amino acids. With V trimmed by 3 bases and J by 1 base, 7 bases remained unmatched. CDR3 in DNA: TGCGCCAGCAGCCAGGGAAGACTAGCGGGAGAATCCTACAATGAGCAGTTCTTC. The encoded protein is CASSQGRLAGESYNEQFF.

The rearrangement uses TRBV6-6 and TRBJ2-2; D may correspond to TRBD1 or TRBD2 (5 bases each). V was shortened by 2 bases and J by 4 bases, with 5 bases between the two germline ends. Germline V CDR1 and CDR2: MNHNY, SVGAGI (reference sequence). The CDR3 is made up of 13 amino acids. CDR3 in DNA: TGTGCCAGCAGTTACGGGACCACCGGGGAGCTGTTTTTT. This sequence encodes CASSYGTTGELFF.

The chain recombines TRBV9 with TRBJ2-2; 13 bases align to TRBD2. Germline V gene data show CDR1 as SGDLS and CDR2 as YYNGEE. V was pared by 3 bases and J by 6 bases, with 5 bases of the junction left unmatched. This CDR3 has 16 residues. The CDR3 here is CASSDRTSGSSGELFF. DNA of the CDR3: TGTGCCAGCAGCGACAGGACTAGCGGGAGCTCCGGGGAGCTGTTTTTT.

V usage is TRBV7-9 and J usage is TRBJ2-1; TRBD1 matches at 7 bases. V was pared by 8 bases and J by 4 bases, with 5 bases of the junction left unmatched. Per the germline V gene, CDR1 is SEHNR and CDR2 is FQNEAQ (reference sequence). The CDR3 has 13 amino acids. The DNA of the CDR3 is TGTGCCAGCGAGGGGGCGTCTTACAATGAGCAGTTCTTC. This encodes CASEGASYNEQFF.

CDR3 sequence reads: CASSLLAGVNYGYTF. CDR3 DNA: TGTGCCAGCAGTTTATTAGCAGGGGTGAACTATGGCTACACCTTC. The J gene is TRBJ1-2, the V gene TRBV27, with D tentatively TRBD1 (6 bases). The CDR3 covers 15 residues. V shed 1 base and J shed 2 bases, with 11 bases lying between them. Germline loops: CDR1 MNHEY, CDR2 SMNVEV (reference sequence).

The J gene is TRBJ2-5, the V gene TRBV11-2; D gene uncertain. V was trimmed by 5 bases and J by 5 bases, leaving 12 bases between them. Germline-derived CDR1 and CDR2 are SGHAT and FQNNGV. This CDR3 region has 13 residues. Written as DNA, the CDR3 is TGTGCCAGCAGCCTTCGCCAAGGGGAGACCCAGTACTTC. Translation: CASSLRQGETQYF.

The rearrangement links TRBV6-6 to TRBJ1-6; no definite D call. Germline-derived CDR1 and CDR2 are MNHNY and SVGAGI (reference sequence). The CDR3 is 15 amino acids. V lost 2 bases, J lost 2 bases, and 7 bases lay in between. CDR3 DNA sequence: TGTGCCAGCAGTTACATGGCCACCTATAATTCACCCCTCCACTTT. Its translation: CASSYMATYNSPLHF.

The chain combines TRBV4-2 with TRBJ2-7, with D possibly matching TRBD2 (6 bases). The CDR3 runs 16 residues. The V gene's germline CDR1 is LGHNA and CDR2 YNFKEQ. Between the trimmed V and J ends, which lost 0 bases and 0 bases, there was a span of 12 bases. In DNA, the CDR3 is TGTGCCAGCAGCCAAGAAGCGCAGGGACTCTCCTACGAGCAGTACTTC. This sequence encodes CASSQEAQGLSYEQYF.

A single count supports this clone. J is TRBJ2-1 and V is TRBV4-1; TRBD2 matches at 10 bases. After removal of 0 bases from V and 8 bases from J, the junction contained 4 bases not matched to a gene. Germline CDR1 is MGHRA and CDR2 is YSYEKL. The CDR3 is 15 residues long. This CDR3 is CASSQDSSGRYEQFF. As DNA, the CDR3 is TGCGCCAGCAGCCAAGATTCTAGCGGGAGATATGAGCAGTTCTTC.

This clone was counted once. CDR3 in amino acids: CASSYAGEAEAFF. CDR3 nucleotides: TGTGCCAGCAGCTACGCAGGGGAGGCTGAAGCTTTCTTT. The chain uses TRBV11-2 and TRBJ1-1; perhaps TRBD1 as D (6 bases). Trimming pared 4 bases from V and 6 bases from J, leaving 12 bases between. The CDR3 has 13 residues. CDR1 is SGHAT and CDR2 is FQNNGV in the germline V gene.

This chain joins TRBV5-1 and TRBJ2-5; 8 bases are shared with TRBD1. Germline V CDR1 and CDR2: SGHRS, YFSETQ. The CDR3 loop spans 16 amino acids. V dropped 2 bases and J dropped 3; count of bases not matched to a gene: 9. This CDR3 is CASSFQGAFNEETQYF. CDR3 DNA: TGCGCCAGCAGCTTTCAGGGGGCTTTCAATGAAGAGACCCAGTACTTC.

CDR3 DNA: TGTGCCAGCAGCACTCCGGACAGGGGGCTTGAAAAACTGTTTTTT. As protein: CASSTPDRGLEKLFF. The chain carries TRBV28 and TRBJ1-4; 11 nucleotides match TRBD1. Unmatched junction bases numbered 7, after V lost 6 bases and J lost 7 bases. The CDR3 spans 15 residues. Per germline, CDR1 MDHEN and CDR2 SYDVKM.

This clone was observed a single time. The chain recombines TRBV7-2 with TRBJ2-5, with 8 nucleotides matching TRBD1. Germline V lookup: CDR1 SGHTA, CDR2 FQGNSA. Trimming at V came to 0 bases and at J to 5 bases, leaving 5 bases not matched to a gene. The CDR3 length is 15 residues. CDR3 bases: TGTGCCAGCAGCTTAGCGCTCAGGGGGCGGGAGACCCAGTACTTC. This gives the protein CASSLALRGRETQYF.

CDR3 DNA: TGTGCCAGCAGCCAAGTTGCGGGAGACCAAGAGACCCAGTACTTC. Protein sequence: CASSQVAGDQETQYF. The V gene is TRBV4-2, the J gene TRBJ2-5; 7 positions agree with TRBD2. The CDR3 contains 15 residues. V dropped 1 base and J dropped 0; count of bases not matched to a gene: 2. Germline V gene sequence: CDR1 LGHNA, CDR2 YNFKEQ.

The sample holds a few counts of this clone. The J gene is TRBJ1-5, the V gene TRBV7-9; D is ambiguous. V was trimmed by 1 base and J by 4 bases, leaving 11 bases between them. The CDR3 spans 15 residues. Germline CDR1 reads SEHNR; CDR2 reads FQNEAQ (reference sequence). The CDR3 nucleotides are TGTGCCAGCAGCTTAGGTCCGGGGTTAAATCAGCCCCAGCATTTT. Translating gives CASSLGPGLNQPQHF.

The chain joins TRBV4-3 to TRBJ2-5; D remains unclear. Trimming shortened V by 1 base and J by 3 bases, and 6 bases separated the two germline ends. The CDR3 covers 13 residues. Germline V gene lookup returns CDR1 LGHNA and CDR2 YSLEER. The CDR3 DNA reads TGCGCCAGCAGCCAAGGAGCCAAAGAGACCCAGTACTTC. As protein: CASSQGAKETQYF.

The chain employs TRBV12-1 and TRBJ2-5; no DNA check was done on the table's D call, TRBD2. TRBV12-1 represents a pseudogene. The CDR3 contains 17 residues. CDR3 DNA sequence: TGTGCCAGCAGGGGATTGACTAGCGGGAGGGTGGAAGAGACCCAGTACTTC. This encodes CASRGLTSGRVEETQYF.

The chain links TRBV7-9 to TRBJ2-1, with TRBD2 as a possible D gene (6 bases). The germline CDR1 and CDR2 sequences are SEHNR and FQNEAQ (reference sequence). V lost 5 bases, J lost 6 bases, and 14 bases lay in between. This CDR3 has 14 amino acids. In DNA, the CDR3 is TGTGCCAGCAGCCCGGCTCTAGCGCCCAATGAGCAGTTCTTC. It yields the protein CASSPALAPNEQFF.

J is TRBJ2-5 and V is TRBV27; a possible D gene is TRBD1 (6 bases). CDR3 size: 13 residues. Germline CDR1 and CDR2: MNHEY and SMNVEV (reference sequence). V was shortened by 5 bases and J by 4 bases, with 11 bases between the two germline ends. The CDR3 coding sequence is TGTGCCAGCAGTCGGACAGTCGGAGAGACCCAGTACTTC. Its translation is CASSRTVGETQYF.

This clone was recorded once. This chain uses TRBV27 with TRBJ2-3; unclear D gene. The CDR3 contains 13 residues. The ends were cut back, 2 bases at V and 0 bases at J, with 3 bases in the middle. The germline CDR1 and CDR2 sequences are MNHEY and SMNVEV (reference sequence). CDR3: CASSLPSTDTQYF. The DNA for the CDR3 is TGTGCCAGCAGTTTACCCAGCACAGATACGCAGTATTTT.

This chain uses TRBV28 with TRBJ2-7, with 9 bases matching TRBD1. With 2 bases clipped from V and 5 bases from J, the junction kept 4 bases outside the gene matches. The CDR3 sequence is 14 residues long. Germline V gene sequence: CDR1 MDHEN, CDR2 SYDVKM. The CDR3 nucleotides are TGTGCCAGCAGTTTAGGACAGGGGATTGACGAGCAGTACTTC. This sequence encodes CASSLGQGIDEQYF.

As concerns this clone: The sample carries other DNA sequences with the same CDR3. CDR3 sequence: CASSLGPVTF. Written as DNA, the CDR3 is TGTGCCAGCAGCCTAGGCCCGGTCACCTTC. The chain employs TRBV7-9 and TRBJ1-2; unclear D gene. The CDR3 covers 10 residues. V was shortened by 5 bases and J by 13 bases, with 11 bases between the two germline ends. Germline assignment: CDR1 SEHNR and CDR2 FQNEAQ (reference sequence).

The sample holds a few counts of this clone. The rearrangement links TRBV4-3 to TRBJ2-7, with 11 bases aligning to TRBD2. After removal of 4 bases from V and 3 bases from J, the junction contained 2 bases not matched to a gene. The CDR3 is made up of 14 amino acids. From germline, CDR1 is LGHNA and CDR2 YSLEER. CDR3: CASSPGTSGYEQYF. CDR3 nucleotide sequence: TGCGCCAGCAGCCCAGGGACTAGCGGCTACGAGCAGTACTTC.

This chain links TRBV19 with TRBJ2-1; D gene unclear. The ends were cut back, 1 base at V and 6 bases at J, with 19 bases in the middle. CDR3 size: 17 residues. Germline V gene data show CDR1 as LNHDA and CDR2 as SQIVND (reference sequence). The CDR3 sequence is CASSIGGNTVIFNEQFF. The CDR3 DNA is TGTGCCAGTAGTATAGGAGGCAATACGGTAATATTCAATGAGCAGTTCTTC. Drawing the rest from reference TRBV19 and TRBJ2-1, the complete variable domain is DGGITQSPKYLFRKEGQNVTLSCEQNLNHDAMYWYRQDPGQGLRLIYYSQIVNDFQKGDIAEGYSVSREKKESFPLTVTSAQKNPTAFYLCASSIGGNTVIFNEQFFGPGTRLTVL.

V usage is TRBV25-1 and J usage is TRBJ1-5; D gene uncertain. Trimming took 3 bases from V and 1 from J, leaving 10 bases between them. CDR1 is MGHDK, CDR2 SYGVNS, per germline. The CDR3 has 15 residues. The CDR3 nucleotides are TGTGCCAGCAGTGAGGCGGGGATCAGCAATCAGCCCCAGCATTTT. This sequence encodes CASSEAGISNQPQHF. The variable domain in full, completed from reference TRBV25-1 and TRBJ1-5, reads EADIYQTPRYLVIGTGKKITLECSQTMGHDKMYWYQQDPGMELHLIHYSYGVNSTEKGDLSSESTVSRIRTEHFPLTLESARPSHTSQYLCASSEAGISNQPQHFGDGTRLSIL.

The V gene is TRBV6-1, the J gene TRBJ2-7, with D perhaps TRBD1 or TRBD2 (6 bases each). The V gene lost 8 bases and the J gene lost 5 bases, with 13 bases spanning the gap. The CDR3 consists of 12 residues. Looked up from germline, CDR1 is MNHNS and CDR2 is SASEGT. CDR3 in amino acids: CASSEGGHEQYF. CDR3 sequence (DNA): TGTGCCAGCTCTGAGGGGGGACACGAGCAGTACTTC.

The CDR3 sequence: CASSQIDDSPYEQYF. The CDR3 region has the DNA TGCGCCAGCAGCCAAATCGACGACAGTCCCTACGAGCAGTACTTC. The J gene is TRBJ2-5, the V gene TRBV4-1; a weak D match, TRBD1 (5 bases). The J call may be wrong; the DNA end is better matched by TRBJ2-7. This CDR3 comprises 15 residues. The V gene's germline CDR1 is MGHRA and CDR2 YSYEKL.

J is TRBJ2-7 and V is TRBV15; 8 nucleotides agree with TRBD2. V was clipped by 9 bases and J by 6 bases; unmatched bases: 13. The CDR3 covers 14 residues. Per germline, CDR1 LNHNV and CDR2 YYDKDF (reference sequence). The chain's CDR3 is CATRETGTSPEQYF. The DNA for the CDR3 is TGTGCCACGAGGGAGACCGGGACTAGTCCCGAGCAGTACTTC.

The chain joins TRBV6-5 to TRBJ2-1; tentative D call: TRBD2 (6 bases). The CDR3 loop spans 12 amino acids. Between the trimmed V and J ends, which lost 8 bases and 9 bases, there was a span of 14 bases. In germline, CDR1 is MNHEY, CDR2 SVGAGI. The CDR3 is CASRGTHGEQFF. DNA of the CDR3: TGTGCCAGCCGAGGGACTCACGGTGAGCAGTTCTTC.